One and the same sample provided the 8 T cell receptor beta chains below, sequenced in a study of blood T cell repertoires in COVID-19. The data were produced by immunoSEQ multiplex PCR, yet TCRdb's version contains in-frame clones alone and is incomplete. Of about 290,000 clones in the sample, under 90% are singletons; the top ten hold around 1.7%. Material: PBMCs or T cells enriched from blood (not recorded which). The receptors were gathered from a woman aged 40 to 49 who had recovered from COVID-19.

The chain carries TRBV5-1 and TRBJ1-1; 8 bases match TRBD1. V was clipped by 0 bases and J by 1 base; unmatched bases: 5. The CDR3 is 16 residues long. Germline V lookup: CDR1 SGHRS, CDR2 YFSETQ. CDR3 DNA: TGCGCCAGCAGCTTGGCAGGGGGCTATACGAACACTGAAGCTTTCTTT. This codes for CASSLAGGYTNTEAFF.

The genes are TRBV7-2 and TRBJ2-7, with TRBD2 matching over 7 bases. With 2 bases clipped from V and 1 base from J, the junction kept 2 bases outside the gene matches. The CDR3 contains 14 residues. Germline-derived CDR1 and CDR2 are SGHTA and FQGNSA. CDR3 DNA: TGTGCCAGCAGCTTACGCGGGAGATCCTACGAGCAGTACTTC. Protein: CASSLRGRSYEQYF.

The genes are TRBV2 and TRBJ1-5; no clear D gene. Germline lookup yields CDR1 SNHLY and CDR2 FYNNEI. Trimming took off 3 bases at V and 4 bases at J, with 10 bases between the two ends. The CDR3 loop spans 14 amino acids. The CDR3 region is CASSDSVNNQPQHF. DNA of the CDR3: TGTGCCAGCAGTGACAGCGTAAATAATCAGCCCCAGCATTTT.

The chain employs TRBV5-4 and TRBJ2-4; 10 bases align to TRBD1. The CDR3 is made up of 16 amino acids. V gave up 0 bases and J gave up 7 bases; unmatched junction bases: 7. Germline values: CDR1 SGHNT, CDR2 YYREEE (reference sequence). The CDR3 loop reads CASSLVVTGGANIQYF. Written as DNA, the CDR3 is TGTGCCAGCAGCTTGGTAGTGACAGGGGGCGCTAACATTCAGTACTTC.

This clone was seen only a few times. The same CDR3 arises from other DNA sequences in this sample as well. The V gene is TRBV27, the J gene TRBJ1-1; D is unresolved. Germline lookup yields CDR1 MNHEY and CDR2 SMNVEV (reference sequence). V was clipped by 3 bases and J by 0 bases, with 8 bases between them. This CDR3 spans 14 amino acids. The CDR3 region has the DNA TGTGCCAGCAGTTTTAGTGGAGTGAACACTGAAGCTTTCTTT. Translation gives CASSFSGVNTEAFF.

The rearrangement uses TRBV18 and TRBJ1-6; D not certain. The CDR3 length is 15 residues. The V end was cut by 2 bases, the J end by 9 bases, with 14 bases between. The germline V gene has CDR1 KGHSH and CDR2 LQKENI. The CDR3 spells CASSPRDTQSSPLHF. CDR3 nucleotides: TGTGCCAGCTCACCAAGAGACACTCAGTCTTCACCCCTCCACTTT.

The CDR3 DNA sequence: TGTGCCAGCAGCTTCAACAGGGGTACTGAAGCTTTCTTT. Translated: CASSFNRGTEAFF. The chain uses TRBV11-2 and TRBJ1-1, with 7 bases fitting TRBD1. This CDR3 is built from 13 residues. The V gene's germline CDR1 is SGHAT and CDR2 FQNNGV. Unmatched junction bases numbered 3, after V lost 3 bases and J lost 5 bases.

J is TRBJ2-7 and V is TRBV2; 7 nucleotides match TRBD1. J was trimmed by 6 bases and V by 6 bases; bases with no gene match: 17. This CDR3 contains 16 residues. Germline CDR1 reads SNHLY; CDR2 reads FYNNEI. The CDR3 sequence is CASSEPRGGPPSEQYF. Written as DNA, the CDR3 is TGTGCCAGCAGCGAGCCTCGAGGGGGCCCCCCCTCCGAGCAGTACTTC.